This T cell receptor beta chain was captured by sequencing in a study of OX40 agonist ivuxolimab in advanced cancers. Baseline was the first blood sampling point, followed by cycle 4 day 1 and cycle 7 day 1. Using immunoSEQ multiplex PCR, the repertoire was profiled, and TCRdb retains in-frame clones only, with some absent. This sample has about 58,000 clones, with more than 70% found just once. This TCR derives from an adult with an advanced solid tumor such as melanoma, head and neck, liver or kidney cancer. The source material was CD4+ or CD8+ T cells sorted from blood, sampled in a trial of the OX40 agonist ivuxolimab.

DNA of the CDR3: TGCGCCAGCAGCTTCTCTTCGGGACCGAACACTGAAGCTTTCTTT. Translating gives CASSFSSGPNTEAFF. This chain connects TRBV5-1 to TRBJ1-1, with D possibly TRBD1 on 5 matching bases. The CDR3 is 15 amino acids. V gave up 2 bases and J gave up 1 base, with 12 bases separating them. Germline V lookup: CDR1 SGHRS, CDR2 YFSETQ. The full variable domain, in which reference TRBV5-1 and TRBJ1-1 provide the parts outside the CDR3, is KAGVTQTPRYLIKTRGQQVTLSCSPISGHRSVSWYQQTPGQGLQFLFEYFSETQRNKGNFPGRFSGRQFSNSRSEMNVSTLELGDSALYLCASSFSSGPNTEAFFGQGTRLTVV.